This T cell receptor (beta chain) was sequenced for a study of cytomegalovirus exposure and HLA in healthy donors. In the study overall: About 80 million unique TCRs from HLA-typed donors made up an early data release.

The PCR was carried out with 60 Vbeta primers and 13 Jbeta primers. The data were produced by immunoSEQ multiplex PCR, yet TCRdb's version contains in-frame clones alone and is incomplete. The sample holds 100,000 to 150,000 clones, about 80% seen once. The CDR3 is 13 residues long. In germline, CDR1 is SGHTA, CDR2 FQGTGA. V shed 3 bases and J shed 0 bases, with 5 bases lying between them. The chain has TRBV7-3 and TRBJ1-1; D is ambiguous. The sequenced sample was PBMCs. The receptor comes from a female donor in good health and CMV-seropositive. The CDR3 reads CASSFQLNTEAFF. The CDR3 coding sequence is TGTGCCAGCAGCTTTCAGTTGAACACTGAAGCTTTCTTT.